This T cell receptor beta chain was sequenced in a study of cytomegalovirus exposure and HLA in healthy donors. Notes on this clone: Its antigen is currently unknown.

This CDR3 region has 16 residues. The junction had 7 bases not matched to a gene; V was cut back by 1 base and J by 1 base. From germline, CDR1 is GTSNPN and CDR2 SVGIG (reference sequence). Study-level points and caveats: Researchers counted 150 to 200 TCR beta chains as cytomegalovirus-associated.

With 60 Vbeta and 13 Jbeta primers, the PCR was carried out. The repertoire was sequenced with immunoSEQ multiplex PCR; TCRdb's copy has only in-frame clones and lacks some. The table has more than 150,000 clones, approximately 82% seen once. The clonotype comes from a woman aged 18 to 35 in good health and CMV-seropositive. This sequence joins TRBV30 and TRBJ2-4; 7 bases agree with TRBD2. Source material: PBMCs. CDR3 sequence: CAWSGTAAGAKNIQYF. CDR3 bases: TGTGCCTGGAGTGGGACCGCAGCGGGGGCCAAAAACATTCAGTACTTC.